This T cell receptor (beta chain) was sequenced in a study of cytomegalovirus exposure and HLA in healthy donors (dated by TCRdb to about 2017). Regarding the complete study: An earlier analysis of some 600 of the donors reported approximately 260 Gb of sequence data and 117 million unique TCR beta sequences obtained from some 200 million T cells. Typing coverage varied by locus: roughly 620-640 donors for A, B, C, DRB1 and DQB1; roughly 560 for DQA1; more than 600 for DPA1; some 470 for DPB1. Donor age, sex, ethnicity and CMV serostatus were collected together with the repertoire data. The study was designed to test whether signatures of past pathogen exposure could be identified by cataloging public T cell receptors. HLA typing included class I and class II loci at four-digit resolution. Along with the roughly 670-subject first cohort, a separate validation cohort of around 110 different subjects was used. An early release that covered 500 to 800 HLA-typed donors contained approximately 290 gigabases of sequencing data and 65 million to 100 million unique TCR sequences. A later analysis re-examined previously published TCR beta repertoires from just over 650 donors and added high-resolution HLA genotyping to investigate patterns of TCR occurrence. The study used immunosequencing to profile the T cell repertoires of about 670 subjects and linked those repertoires to cytomegalovirus serostatus. An earlier analysis of approximately 580 of the donors used high-throughput TCR beta sequencing to judge whether each TCR beta V gene segment behaved as functional or pseudogenic. To predict cytomegalovirus infection status, the study brought together high-throughput TCR immunosequencing, statistical association of individual TCRs with disease status, and machine learning. Among 398 genotyped donors of the cohort, an average of roughly 230,000 unique TCR beta nucleotide sequences was sequenced per donor, of which about 18% were non-productive. All discovery cohort repertoires had been generated using a single sequencing platform. Rather than drawing on any new phenotypic data, the later analysis identified candidate immune exposures from TCR beta sequences and the way those sequences occurred across donors. A few DR-DQ haplotypes were treated as single units for association and clustering because of strong linkage in the cohort. Of the 300 to 450 genotyped donors, 75% to 85% were placed in the genetic ancestry cluster associated with self-reported Caucasian donors. In a later genetic analysis, genome-wide SNP genotypes for about 60% of the 666 donors were used, and that subset was treated as a discovery cohort. On the study overall, not on this receptor specifically: Linkage disequilibrium might explain the correlated functional status among segregating V segments, but an unknown experimental factor could not be excluded. The authors suggested that the approach could potentially be extended to other disease states and immunological phenotypes. Immune exposure information for the cohort was limited to CMV serostatus. When HLA alleles, especially DR and DQ, strongly co-occurred, attributing TCR associations to individual alleles was difficult. Broadly in line with IMGT annotations, most TCR beta V segments showed up in productive rearrangements about 87% or about 30% of the time in an earlier analysis of 450 to 750 of the donors. Compared with equally common non-associated chains, HLA-associated TCR beta chains in a later analysis were more clonally expanded and had lower generation probabilities. A later analysis reported that several top co-occurrence clusters appeared linked to parvovirus B19, influenza, CMV and Epstein-Barr virus. The sequencing pipeline was judged likely to have produced a cluster of highly shared sequence variants as a technical artifact. The study listed 150 to 200 TCR beta chains as associated with cytomegalovirus. Because counts were too low, more than 15 rarely observed V segments, including chromosome 9 orphons, were excluded from the earlier analysis of 587 of the donors. Presence/absence analyses assumed roughly uniform sequencing depth across donors, an assumption that may not hold. Because the 87-base-pair reads could not distinguish some IMGT-functional V segments, including TRBV6-2 and TRBV6-3, those segments were excluded. Most TCR sequences were observed very rarely across donors, whereas some public TCRs were present in many individuals. A further reported finding was that TCR beta sequences accurately predicted the HLA-A and HLA-B alleles for most subjects in the first cohort. A few of the identified cytomegalovirus-associated TCR beta chains were confirmed in vitro to be specific for cytomegalovirus antigens. Because HLA typing was missing for some donors at each locus, association tests included only the typed subset. In a later genetic analysis, fewer N-insertions in productive TCRs were reported among donors in an Asian-associated ancestry cluster than the 666-donor mean. In this cohort, only TCR beta chains were sequenced, and detectable features were limited by the absence of alpha or paired-chain data. A later analysis associated about 17,000 TCR beta sequences with specific HLA alleles at a false discovery rate of 0.05. A later genetic analysis associated a missense DCLRE1C variant with V-gene and J-gene trimming of TCR beta chains, and an independent cohort replicated the association. Most CMV-associated TCR beta chains appeared to be HLA-restricted in a later analysis, and the HLA associations seemed to be driven largely by CMV exposure. A later analysis found that TCR association rates varied across HLA loci, with DRB1 alleles showing the most associated TCRs and HLA-C alleles the fewest. Cytomegalovirus status was reported to be diagnosed by the classifier with high specificity and sensitivity in both the original and validation cohorts.

CDR1 MNHNS and CDR2 SASEGT are derived from the germline V gene. The CDR3 numbers 13 residues from cysteine through phenylalanine. Just the 39-base CDR3 DNA is kept, in frame starting at base 1. The trim is 4 bases for V and 5 bases for J, with a gap of 12 bases between the germline ends. The cohort consisted of 666 healthy bone marrow donors. At the time of sampling, every cohort member was nominally healthy, though immune exposures that went unrecorded were likely present. The donor was CMV seronegative and was included in the group of 352 seronegative cohort members. Each donor provided a peripheral blood sample, and peripheral blood mononuclear cells were used for TCR beta sequencing. The Qiagen DNeasy Blood Extraction Kit was used to extract genomic DNA from the blood cell samples. Concerning this clone: The specificity of this receptor is unknown. Base qualities are not recorded, but no much larger clone differs from it by a single base.

The library was prepared using the immunoSEQ multiplex PCR assay. A mixture of 60 forward primers for TCR Vbeta segments and 13 reverse primers for TCR Jbeta segments was used in the multiplex PCR. Amplification of the CDR3 region of rearranged TCR beta genes was performed with a multiplex PCR assay on genomic DNA. Amplified TCR beta libraries were sequenced as 87-base-pair reads on the Illumina HiSeq System. For the original study's pipeline: Across the 700 or so repertoires, a later analysis counted tens of millions of unique TCR beta chains, some 11 million of which were shared by at least two donors. Raw reads were error-corrected and collapsed into unique sequences with a nearest-neighbor algorithm that merged closely related sequences to remove PCR and sequencing errors. Alignment of CDR3 sequences to IMGT reference sequences was used to assign V, D and J gene segments. For a sequence to be retained, at least a six-nucleotide match to both a V gene segment and a J gene segment was required. Rearrangements were classified as productive when the CDR3 lacked stop codons and remained in frame with V and J, and all other rearrangements were classified as non-productive. CDR3 was defined by IMGT convention, running from the second conserved V-encoded cysteine to the conserved J-encoded phenylalanine. The earlier analysis of 550 to 650 of the donors excluded any sequence lacking an unambiguous match to a single V gene segment. An earlier analysis of 587 of the donors called V segments functional above 56.7% productive rearrangements and segregating when the between-donor standard deviation exceeded 5%. To diagnose cytomegalovirus status from the catalog of TCR beta chain sequences, a statistical classification framework was built. In a later analysis, V and J genes were assigned by comparing TCR nucleotide sequences against IMGT/GENE-DB human TR gene sequences. A later analysis assigned CDR3 sequences and most-parsimonious VDJ recombination scenarios with the TCRdist pipeline. In a later analysis, every TCR beta chain was defined by the combination of its CDR3 amino acid sequence and its V-gene family, and reads without a unique V-gene family were dropped. A later analysis removed 550 to 650 highly shared, low-generation-probability nucleotide sequences to deal with suspected cross-contamination and a sequencing artifact. A later analysis calculated a clonal expansion index for each public chain from normalized within-repertoire ranks of inferred template counts. In a later analysis, generation probabilities were computed using a VDJ recombination model fitted to out-of-frame rearrangements, and the results were checked against IGoR. In a later analysis, hypergeometric tests were used to score TCR-TCR, TCR-HLA and TCR-CMV co-occurrence, with a repertoire-size bias correction applied to TCR pairs. In a later analysis, false discovery rates were estimated by permuting HLA or CMV assignments 20 times. A later analysis grouped co-occurring TCRs with DBSCAN, adding TCRdist sequence similarity when clustering within HLA-allele-positive subsets. Repertoires with fewer than 30,000 or more than 120,000 public chains were left out of co-occurrence clustering, as were five repertoires with anomalous nucleotide sharing. Sourced from immuneACCESS, this table was stored by TCRdb with only in-frame sequences that have V and J called. A share of the clones is absent; for the studies checked, an unresolved V gene accounts for under half, and the remainder has no known explanation. V, J and clone size reflect that table, while D and trimming were determined from the DNA. A total of 120,000 or so clones appear in this sample, less than 80% of them only once. Together, the top ten hold over 2.5% of the sample.

The sample consisted of PBMCs. The V and J segments used are TRBV6-1 and TRBJ2-7; the D gene is possibly TRBD1, with 6 bases matching. The sequence derives from a woman aged 50 to 60 in good health and CMV-seronegative. The sequenced DNA: TGTGCCAGCAGTGCCCAGGGGCGAGACGAGCAGTACTTC. Translated, it reads CASSAQGRDEQYF.